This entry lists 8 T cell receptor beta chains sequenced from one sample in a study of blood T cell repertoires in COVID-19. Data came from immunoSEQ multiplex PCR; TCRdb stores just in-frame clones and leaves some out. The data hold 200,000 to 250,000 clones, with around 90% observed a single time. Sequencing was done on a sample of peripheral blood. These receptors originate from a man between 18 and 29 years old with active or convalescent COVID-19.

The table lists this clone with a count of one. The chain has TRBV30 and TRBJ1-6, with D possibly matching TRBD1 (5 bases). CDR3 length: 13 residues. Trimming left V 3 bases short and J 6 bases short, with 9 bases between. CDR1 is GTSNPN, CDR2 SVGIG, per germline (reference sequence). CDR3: CAWSRVFNSPLHF. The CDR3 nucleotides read TGTGCCTGGAGCAGGGTTTTTAATTCACCCCTCCACTTT.

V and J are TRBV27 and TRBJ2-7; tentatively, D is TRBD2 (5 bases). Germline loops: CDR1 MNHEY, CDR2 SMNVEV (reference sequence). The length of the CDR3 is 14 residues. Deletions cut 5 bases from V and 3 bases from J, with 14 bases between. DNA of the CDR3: TGTGCCAGCAGTCGGGGTAGCGTGGTCTACGAGCAGTACTTC. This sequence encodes CASSRGSVVYEQYF.

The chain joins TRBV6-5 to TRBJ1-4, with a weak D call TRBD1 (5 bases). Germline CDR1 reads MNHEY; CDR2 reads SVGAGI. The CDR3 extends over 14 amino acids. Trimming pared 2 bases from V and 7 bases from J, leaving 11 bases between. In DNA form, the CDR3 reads TGTGCCAGCAGTTACGGGGGAGCGGGTGAAAAACTGTTTTTT. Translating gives CASSYGGAGEKLFF.

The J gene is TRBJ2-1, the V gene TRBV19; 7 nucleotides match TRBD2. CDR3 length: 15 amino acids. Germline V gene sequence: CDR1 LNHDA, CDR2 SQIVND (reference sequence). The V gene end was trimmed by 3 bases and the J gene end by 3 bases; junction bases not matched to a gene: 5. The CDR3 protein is CASSMRGLGYNEQFF. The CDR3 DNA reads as TGTGCCAGTAGTATGCGGGGGTTAGGCTACAATGAGCAGTTCTTC.

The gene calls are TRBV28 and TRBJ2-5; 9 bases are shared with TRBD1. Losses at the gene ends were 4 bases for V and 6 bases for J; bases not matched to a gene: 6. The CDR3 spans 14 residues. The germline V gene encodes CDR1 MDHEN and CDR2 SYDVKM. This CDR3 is CASSSLDRGKTQYF. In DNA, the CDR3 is TGTGCCAGCAGTTCTCTCGACAGGGGGAAGACCCAGTACTTC.

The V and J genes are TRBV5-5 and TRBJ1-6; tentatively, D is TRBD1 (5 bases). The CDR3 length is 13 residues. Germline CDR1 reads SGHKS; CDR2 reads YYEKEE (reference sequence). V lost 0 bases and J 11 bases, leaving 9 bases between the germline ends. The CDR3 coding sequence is TGTGCCAGCAGCTTGGTCCGGGGGGCACCCCTCCACTTT. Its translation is CASSLVRGAPLHF. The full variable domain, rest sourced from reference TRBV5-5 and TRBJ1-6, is DAGVTQSPTHLIKTRGQQVTLRCSPISGHKSVSWYQQVLGQGPQFIFQYYEKEERGRGNFPDRFSARQFPNYSSELNVNALLLGDSALYLCASSLVRGAPLHFGNGTRLTVT.

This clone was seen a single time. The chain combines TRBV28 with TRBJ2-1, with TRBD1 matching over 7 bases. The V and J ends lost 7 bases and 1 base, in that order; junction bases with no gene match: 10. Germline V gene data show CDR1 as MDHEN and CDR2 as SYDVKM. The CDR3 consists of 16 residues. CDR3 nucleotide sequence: TGTGCCAGCATATCCCACCAGGGGGTTTCCTACAATGAGCAGTTCTTC. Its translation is CASISHQGVSYNEQFF.

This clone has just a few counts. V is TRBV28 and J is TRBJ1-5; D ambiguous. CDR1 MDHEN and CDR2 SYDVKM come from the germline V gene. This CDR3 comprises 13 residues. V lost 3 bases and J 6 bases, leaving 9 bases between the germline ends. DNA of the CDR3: TGTGCCAGCAGTTTTATCCCCAGTCAGCCCCAGCATTTT. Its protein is CASSFIPSQPQHF.